This TCR beta chain was retrieved from a study of blood T cell repertoires in COVID-19. TCRdb keeps only in-frame clones here, not all; method: immunoSEQ multiplex PCR. The repertoire holds roughly 200,000 clones, with around 81% as singletons. CDR3 size: 16 residues. CDR1 and CDR2 from the germline V gene are SGHTA and FQGNSA. V gave up 5 bases and J gave up 2 bases; unmatched junction bases: 8. This sequence was found in a man between 45 and 60 years old with active or convalescent COVID-19. Material for sequencing was peripheral blood. V gene TRBV7-2 combines with J gene TRBJ2-2, with 7 nucleotides matching TRBD1. CDR3 in DNA: TGTGCCAGCAGCCCAGCCGGGACAGTCAACACCGGGGAGCTGTTTTTT. It yields the protein CASSPAGTVNTGELFF.